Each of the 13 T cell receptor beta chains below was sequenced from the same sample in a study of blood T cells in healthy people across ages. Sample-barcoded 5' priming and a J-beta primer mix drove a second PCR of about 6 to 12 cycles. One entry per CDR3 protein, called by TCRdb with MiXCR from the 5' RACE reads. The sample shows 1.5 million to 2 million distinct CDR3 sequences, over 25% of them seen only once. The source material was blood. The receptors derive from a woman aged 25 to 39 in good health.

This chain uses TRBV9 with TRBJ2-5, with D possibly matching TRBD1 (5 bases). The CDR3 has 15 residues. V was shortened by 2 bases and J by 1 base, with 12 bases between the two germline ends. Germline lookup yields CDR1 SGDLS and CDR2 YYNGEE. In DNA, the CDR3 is TGTGCCAGCAGCGTTGGGGCCGACTCCCAAGAGACCCAGTACTTC. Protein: CASSVGADSQETQYF.

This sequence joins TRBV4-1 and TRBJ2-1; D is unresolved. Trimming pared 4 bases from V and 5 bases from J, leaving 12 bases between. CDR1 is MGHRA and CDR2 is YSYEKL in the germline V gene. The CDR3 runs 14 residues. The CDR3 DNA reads TGCGCCAGCAGCCCCGCGTCCGGACACAATGAGCAGTTCTTC. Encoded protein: CASSPASGHNEQFF.

CDR3 in amino acids: CASTLRGSLTTDTQYF. The CDR3 DNA is TGTGCCAGCACCCTCAGGGGAAGTCTGACCACAGATACGCAGTATTTT. V and J are TRBV7-9 and TRBJ2-3; D possibly corresponds to TRBD1 (6 bases). The CDR3 runs to 16 residues. V lost 7 bases and J 2 bases, leaving 19 bases between the germline ends. Germline V CDR1 and CDR2: SEHNR, FQNEAQ (reference sequence). The full variable domain, its missing parts supplied by reference TRBV7-9 and TRBJ2-3, is DTGVSQNPRHKITKRGQNVTFRCDPISEHNRLYWYRQTLGQGPEFLTYFQNEAQLEKSRLLSDRFSAERPKGSFSTLEIQRTEQGDSAMYLCASTLRGSLTTDTQYFGPGTRLTVL.

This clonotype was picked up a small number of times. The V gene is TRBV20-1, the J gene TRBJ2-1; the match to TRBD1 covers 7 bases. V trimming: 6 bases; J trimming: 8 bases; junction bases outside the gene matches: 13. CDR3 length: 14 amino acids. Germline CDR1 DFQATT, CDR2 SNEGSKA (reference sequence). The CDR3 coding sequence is TGCAGTGCCCAGGACAGGAAAATTCGCGATGAGCAGTTCTTC. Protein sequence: CSAQDRKIRDEQFF.

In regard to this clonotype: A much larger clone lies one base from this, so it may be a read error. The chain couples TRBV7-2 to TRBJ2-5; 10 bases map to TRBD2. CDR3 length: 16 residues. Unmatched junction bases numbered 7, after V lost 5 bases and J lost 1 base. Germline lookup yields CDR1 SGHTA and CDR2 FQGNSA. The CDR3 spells CASSQREGRSQETQYF. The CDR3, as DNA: TGTGCCAGCAGCCAGCGGGAGGGACGGTCCCAAGAGACCCAGTACTTC. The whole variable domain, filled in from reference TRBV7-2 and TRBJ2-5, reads GAGVSQSPSNKVTEKGKDVELRCDPISGHTALYWYRQSLGQGLEFLIYFQGNSAPDKSGLPSDRFSAERTGGSVSTLTIQRTQQEDSAVYLCASSQREGRSQETQYFGPGTRLLVL.

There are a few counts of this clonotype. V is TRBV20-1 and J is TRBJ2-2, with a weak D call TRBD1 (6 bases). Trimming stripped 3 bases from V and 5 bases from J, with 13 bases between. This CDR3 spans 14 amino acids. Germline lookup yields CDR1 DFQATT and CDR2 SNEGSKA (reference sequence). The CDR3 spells CSASLQGRTGELFF. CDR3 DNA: TGCAGTGCTAGTCTTCAGGGGCGGACCGGGGAGCTGTTTTTT.

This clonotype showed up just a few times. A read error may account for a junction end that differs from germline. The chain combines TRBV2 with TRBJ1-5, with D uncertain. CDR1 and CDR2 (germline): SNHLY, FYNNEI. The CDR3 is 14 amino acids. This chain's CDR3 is CASSEHGFNQPQHF. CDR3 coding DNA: TGCGCCAGCAGTGAACACGGTTTCAATCAGCCCCAGCATTTT.

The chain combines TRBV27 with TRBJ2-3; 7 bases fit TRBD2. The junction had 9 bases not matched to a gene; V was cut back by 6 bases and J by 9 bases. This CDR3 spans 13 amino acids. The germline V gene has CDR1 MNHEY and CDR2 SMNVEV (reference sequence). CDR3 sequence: CASSMGGYGTQYF. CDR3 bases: TGTGCCAGCAGCATGGGGGGGTATGGAACGCAGTATTTT.

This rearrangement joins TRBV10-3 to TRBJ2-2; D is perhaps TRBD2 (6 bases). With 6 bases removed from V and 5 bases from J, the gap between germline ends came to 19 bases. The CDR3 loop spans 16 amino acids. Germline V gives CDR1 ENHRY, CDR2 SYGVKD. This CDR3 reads CAISSPSGSSTGELFF. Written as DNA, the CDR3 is TGTGCCATCAGCTCCCCTTCCGGGAGTAGTACCGGGGAGCTGTTTTTT.

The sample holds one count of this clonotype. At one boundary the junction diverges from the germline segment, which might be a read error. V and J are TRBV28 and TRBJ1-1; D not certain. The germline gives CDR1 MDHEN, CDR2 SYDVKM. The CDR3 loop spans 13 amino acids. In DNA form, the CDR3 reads TGTGCTAGCAGTCTCCGGGCCCCTCCTGAAGCTTTCTTT. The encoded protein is CASSLRAPPEAFF.

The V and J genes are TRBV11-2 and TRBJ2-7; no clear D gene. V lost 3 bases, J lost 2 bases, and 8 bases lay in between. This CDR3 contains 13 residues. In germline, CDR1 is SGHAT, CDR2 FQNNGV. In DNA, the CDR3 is TGTGCCAGCAGCTTTTTAAGCACCTACGAGCAGTACTTC. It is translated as CASSFLSTYEQYF.

Written as DNA, the CDR3 is TGCAGTGCTAGGTACGGCCCGGGCACTGAAGCTTTCTTT. Translation gives CSARYGPGTEAFF. This chain joins TRBV20-1 and TRBJ1-1; the D is unclear. From germline, CDR1 is DFQATT and CDR2 SNEGSKA (reference sequence). Deletions cut 3 bases from V and 4 bases from J, with 12 bases between. CDR3 length: 13 residues.

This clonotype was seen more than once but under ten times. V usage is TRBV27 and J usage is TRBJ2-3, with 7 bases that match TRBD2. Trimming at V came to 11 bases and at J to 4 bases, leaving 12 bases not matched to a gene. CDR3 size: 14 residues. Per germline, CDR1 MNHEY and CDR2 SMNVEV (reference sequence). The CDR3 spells CAARRREYADTQYF. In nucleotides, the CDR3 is TGTGCCGCCAGGAGGCGGGAGTACGCAGATACGCAGTATTTT.